This entry is about one TCR beta chain. The data originate from a study of long-term antiretroviral therapy in people with HIV. The assay used was immunoSEQ (version v3.0), run at survey level. Here immunoSEQ multiplex PCR was the method, and the copy in TCRdb shows in-frame clones only, minus some. The data contain roughly 17,000 clones, roughly four fifths of them singletons. The germline V gene has CDR1 SEHNR and CDR2 FQNEAQ (reference sequence). The V and J ends lost 3 bases and 7 bases respectively, with 15 bases between them. The CDR3 spans 14 residues. The TCR comes from a man aged 18 to 30 with HIV. The sample was unsorted PBMCs, taken 0.3 years after starting antiretroviral therapy. The chain couples TRBV7-9 to TRBJ1-1, with D possibly being TRBD1 (5 bases). CDR3 DNA: TGTGCCAGCAGCTTCGGTCAGGGAGCCTATGAAGCTTTCTTT. Protein product: CASSFGQGAYEAFF.